This T cell receptor (beta chain) was found in a study of cytomegalovirus exposure and HLA in healthy donors. Study-wide findings and caveats: The study carried out a later analysis of TCR beta sequences. It associated approximately 16,000 of them with specific HLA alleles at a false discovery rate of 0.05.

The CDR3 has 18 amino acids. Germline values: CDR1 SGDLS, CDR2 YYNGEE. The ends lost 4 bases at V and 4 bases at J; junction bases unmatched: 18. Turning to this clone: The target antigen is unknown.

A multiplex PCR was run with 60 Vbeta primers and 13 Jbeta primers. Clones were read by immunoSEQ multiplex PCR, and TCRdb kept only the in-frame ones, dropping some. The sample lists about 130,000 clones, around nine tenths occurring once. V gene TRBV9 combines with J gene TRBJ2-5; TRBD2 aligns across 8 bases. The TCR sequence derives from a woman aged 25 to 39 in good health and CMV-seronegative. Sequencing used PBMCs. CDR3 DNA: TGTGCCAGCAGCCCGAATCCGGTTGCGGGAGGTTGGGGAGAGACCCAGTACTTC. Amino acid sequence: CASSPNPVAGGWGETQYF.